This TCR beta chain came from a study of vaccination effects on CD4 cells after COVID-19. Before sequencing, viral peptide pools were used by the ViraFEST assay to expand antigen-specific CD4+ T cells. When about ten days of culture had elapsed, CD4+ T cells were isolated. The participants, recipients of two vaccine doses, got either BNT162b2 or mRNA-1273. Clones were read by immunoSEQ multiplex PCR, and TCRdb kept only the in-frame ones, dropping some. This table has just under 60,000 clones, just under 80% appearing once. As for this clone: What it binds is not known.

General study points: Limitations: small convalescent group and missing early post-infection timepoints.

With 5 bases clipped from V and 2 bases from J, the junction kept 6 bases outside the gene matches. This CDR3 comprises 15 residues. Germline V gene sequence: CDR1 LNHDA, CDR2 SQIVND (reference sequence). The rearrangement uses TRBV19 and TRBJ1-2, with 9 bases aligning to TRBD1. The sequence came from a human donor who received a COVID-19 vaccine. The sequencing used CD4+ T cells from PBMCs cultured with HCoV-OC43 spike peptides, collected after COVID-19 vaccination. Subset in this sample: HCoV-OC43 spike overlapping peptide pool stimulation. CDR3 in DNA: TGTGCCAGTAGTGATCGGACAGGGGACAACTATGGCTACACCTTC. Translated, it gives CASSDRTGDNYGYTF.